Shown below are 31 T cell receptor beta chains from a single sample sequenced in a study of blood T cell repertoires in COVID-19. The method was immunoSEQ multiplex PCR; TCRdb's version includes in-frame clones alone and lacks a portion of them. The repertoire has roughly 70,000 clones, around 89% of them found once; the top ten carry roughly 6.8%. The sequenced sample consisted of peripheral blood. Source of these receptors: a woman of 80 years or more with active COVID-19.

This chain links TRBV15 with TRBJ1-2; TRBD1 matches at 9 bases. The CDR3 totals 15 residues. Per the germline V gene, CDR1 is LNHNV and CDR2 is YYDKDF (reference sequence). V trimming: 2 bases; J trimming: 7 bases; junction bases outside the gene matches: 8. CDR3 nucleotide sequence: TGTGCCACCAGCAGACACTATGACAGGGGGATTGGCTACACCTTC. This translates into CATSRHYDRGIGYTF.

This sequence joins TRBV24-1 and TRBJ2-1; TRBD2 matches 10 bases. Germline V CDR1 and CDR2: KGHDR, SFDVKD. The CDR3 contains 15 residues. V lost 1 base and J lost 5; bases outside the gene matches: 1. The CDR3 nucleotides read TGTGCCACCAGTGATTTAGGACTAGCGGACAATGAGCAGTTCTTC. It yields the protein CATSDLGLADNEQFF.

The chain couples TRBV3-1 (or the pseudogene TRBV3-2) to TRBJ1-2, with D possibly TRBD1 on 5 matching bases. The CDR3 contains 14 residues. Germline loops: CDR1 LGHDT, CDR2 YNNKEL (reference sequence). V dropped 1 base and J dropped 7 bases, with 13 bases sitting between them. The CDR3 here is CASSQGPQGSGYTF. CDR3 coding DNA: TGTGCCAGCAGCCAAGGGCCCCAGGGTAGTGGCTACACCTTC.

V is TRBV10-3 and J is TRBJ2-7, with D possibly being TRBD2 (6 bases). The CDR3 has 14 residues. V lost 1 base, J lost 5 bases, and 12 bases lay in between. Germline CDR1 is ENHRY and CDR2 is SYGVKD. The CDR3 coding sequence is TGTGCCATCAGTGAGTTACGGGAGCCCAACGAGCAGTACTTC. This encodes CAISELREPNEQYF.

The CDR3 DNA reads TGCGCCAGCAGCTTGGCCGCGGCTAGCGGCAACACAGATACGCAGTATTTT. Translation: CASSLAAASGNTDTQYF. The V call is TRBV5-1, the J call TRBJ2-3, with 7 bases identical to TRBD2. This CDR3 region has 17 residues. Looked up from germline, CDR1 is SGHRS and CDR2 is YFSETQ. The ends lost 0 bases at V and 2 bases at J; junction bases unmatched: 9.

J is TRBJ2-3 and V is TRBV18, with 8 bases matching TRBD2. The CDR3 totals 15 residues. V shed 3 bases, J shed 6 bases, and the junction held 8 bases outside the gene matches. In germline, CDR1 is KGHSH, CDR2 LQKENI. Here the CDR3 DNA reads TGTGCCAGCTCACCCTGGCGGGAGGCCAGGGATACGCAGTATTTT. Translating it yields CASSPWREARDTQYF.

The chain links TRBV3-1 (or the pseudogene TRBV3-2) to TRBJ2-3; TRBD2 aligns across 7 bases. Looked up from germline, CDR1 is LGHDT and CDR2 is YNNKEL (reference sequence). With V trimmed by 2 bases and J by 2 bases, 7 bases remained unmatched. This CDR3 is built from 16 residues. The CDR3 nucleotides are TGTGCCAGCAGCCAACCCCCTAGCGGTACCACAGATACGCAGTATTTT. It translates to CASSQPPSGTTDTQYF.

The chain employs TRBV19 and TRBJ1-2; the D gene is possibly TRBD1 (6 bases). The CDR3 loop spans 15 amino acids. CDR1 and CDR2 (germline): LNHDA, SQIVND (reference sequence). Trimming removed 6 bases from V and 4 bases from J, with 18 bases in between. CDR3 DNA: TGTGCCAGTAGGGCGACAGGAGAGGACCTCTATGGCTACACCTTC. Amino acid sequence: CASRATGEDLYGYTF.

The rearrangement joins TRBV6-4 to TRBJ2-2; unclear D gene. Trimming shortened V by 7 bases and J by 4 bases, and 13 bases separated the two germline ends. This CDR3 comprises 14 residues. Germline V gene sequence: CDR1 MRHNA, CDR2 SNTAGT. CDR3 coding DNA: TGTGCCAGCAAACGTGGGCCCGGCACCGGGGAGCTGTTTTTT. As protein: CASKRGPGTGELFF.

CDR3 nucleotides: TGTGCCAGCAGCCTGACAGGGGCCTCTGGAAACACCATATATTTT. It translates to CASSLTGASGNTIYF. The V call is TRBV7-9, the J call TRBJ1-3; 8 nucleotides match TRBD1. This CDR3 is built from 15 residues. The germline CDR1 and CDR2 sequences are SEHNR and FQNEAQ (reference sequence). V trimming: 5 bases; J trimming: 0 bases; junction bases outside the gene matches: 3.

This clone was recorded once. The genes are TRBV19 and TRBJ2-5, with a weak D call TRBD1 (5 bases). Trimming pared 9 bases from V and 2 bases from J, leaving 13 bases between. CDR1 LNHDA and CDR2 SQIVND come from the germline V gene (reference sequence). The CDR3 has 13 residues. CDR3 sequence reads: CASARAGQETQYF. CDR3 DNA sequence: TGTGCCAGCGCCCGGGCAGGGCAAGAGACCCAGTACTTC. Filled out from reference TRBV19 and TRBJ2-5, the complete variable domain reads DGGITQSPKYLFRKEGQNVTLSCEQNLNHDAMYWYRQDPGQGLRLIYYSQIVNDFQKGDIAEGYSVSREKKESFPLTVTSAQKNPTAFYLCASARAGQETQYFGPGTRLLVL.

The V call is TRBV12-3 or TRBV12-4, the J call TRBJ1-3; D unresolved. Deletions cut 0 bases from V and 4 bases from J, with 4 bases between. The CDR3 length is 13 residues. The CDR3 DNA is TGTGCCAGCAGTTTAGCGGCCGGAAACACCATATATTTT. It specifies CASSLAAGNTIYF.

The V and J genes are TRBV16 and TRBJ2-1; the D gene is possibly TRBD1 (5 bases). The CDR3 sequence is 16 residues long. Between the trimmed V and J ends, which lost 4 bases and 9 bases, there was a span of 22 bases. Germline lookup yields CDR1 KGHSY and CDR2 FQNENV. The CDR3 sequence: CASSPLGKGERVEQFF. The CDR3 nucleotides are TGTGCCAGCAGCCCGTTGGGGAAAGGGGAACGAGTTGAGCAGTTCTTC. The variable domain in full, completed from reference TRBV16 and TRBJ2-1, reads GEEVAQTPKHLVRGEGQKAKLYCAPIKGHSYVFWYQQVLKNEFKFLISFQNENVFDETGMPKERFSAKCLPNSPCSLEIQATKLEDSAVYFCASSPLGKGERVEQFFGPGTRLTVL.

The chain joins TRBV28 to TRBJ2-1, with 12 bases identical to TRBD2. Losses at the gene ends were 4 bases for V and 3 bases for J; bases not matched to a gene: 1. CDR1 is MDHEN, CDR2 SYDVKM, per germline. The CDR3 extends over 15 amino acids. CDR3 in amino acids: CASSWTSGNYNEQFF. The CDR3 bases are TGTGCCAGCAGTTGGACTAGCGGGAACTACAATGAGCAGTTCTTC. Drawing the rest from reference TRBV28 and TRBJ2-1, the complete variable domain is DVKVTQSSRYLVKRTGEKVFLECVQDMDHENMFWYRQDPGLGLRLIYFSYDVKMKEKGDIPEGYSVSREKKERFSLILESASTNQTSMYLCASSWTSGNYNEQFFGPGTRLTVL.

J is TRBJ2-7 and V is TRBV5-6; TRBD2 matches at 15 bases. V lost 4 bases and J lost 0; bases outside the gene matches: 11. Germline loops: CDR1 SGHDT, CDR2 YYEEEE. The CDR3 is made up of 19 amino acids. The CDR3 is CASSKAGTSGRRGSYEQYF. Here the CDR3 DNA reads TGTGCCAGCAGCAAAGCCGGGACTAGCGGGAGGAGGGGCTCCTACGAGCAGTACTTC. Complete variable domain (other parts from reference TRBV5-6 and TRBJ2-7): DAGVTQSPTHLIKTRGQQVTLRCSPKSGHDTVSWYQQALGQGPQFIFQYYEEEERQRGNFPDRFSGHQFPNYSSELNVNALLLGDSALYLCASSKAGTSGRRGSYEQYFGPGTRLTVT.

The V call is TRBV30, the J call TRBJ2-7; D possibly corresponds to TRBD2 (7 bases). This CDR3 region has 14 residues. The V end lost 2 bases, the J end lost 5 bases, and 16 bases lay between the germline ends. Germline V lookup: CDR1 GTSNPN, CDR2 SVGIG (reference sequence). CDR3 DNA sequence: TGTGCCTGGAGTCCCGGTGGGGGGGCCGACGAGCAGTACTTC. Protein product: CAWSPGGGADEQYF.

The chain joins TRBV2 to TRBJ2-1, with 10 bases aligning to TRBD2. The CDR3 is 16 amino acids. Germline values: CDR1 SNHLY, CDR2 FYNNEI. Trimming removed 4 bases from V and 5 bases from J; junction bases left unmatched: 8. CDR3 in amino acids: CASSVPRTSGNNEQFF. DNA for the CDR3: TGTGCCAGCAGTGTACCGCGGACTAGCGGAAACAATGAGCAGTTCTTC.

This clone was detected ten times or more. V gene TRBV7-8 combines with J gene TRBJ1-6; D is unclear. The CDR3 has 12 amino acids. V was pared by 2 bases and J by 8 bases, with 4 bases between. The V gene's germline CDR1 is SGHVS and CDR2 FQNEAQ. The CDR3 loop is CASSLPDSPLHF. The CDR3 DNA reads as TGTGCCAGCAGCTTACCGGATTCACCCCTCCACTTT. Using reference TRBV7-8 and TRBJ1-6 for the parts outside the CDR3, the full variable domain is GAGVSQSPRYKVAKRGQDVALRCDPISGHVSLFWYQQALGQGPEFLTYFQNEAQLDKSGLPSDRFFAERPEGSVSTLKIQRTQQEDSAVYLCASSLPDSPLHFGNGTRLTVT.

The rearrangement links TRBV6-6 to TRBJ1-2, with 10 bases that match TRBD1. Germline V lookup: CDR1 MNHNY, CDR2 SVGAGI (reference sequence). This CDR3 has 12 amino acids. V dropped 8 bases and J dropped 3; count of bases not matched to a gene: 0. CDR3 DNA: TGTGCCAGCGGGACAGGGGACTATGGCTACACCTTC. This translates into CASGTGDYGYTF.

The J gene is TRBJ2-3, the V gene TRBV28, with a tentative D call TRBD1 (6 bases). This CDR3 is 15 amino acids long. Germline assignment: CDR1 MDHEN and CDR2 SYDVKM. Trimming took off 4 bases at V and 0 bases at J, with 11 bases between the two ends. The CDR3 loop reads CASSSGQVSTDTQYF. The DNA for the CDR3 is TGTGCCAGCAGTTCGGGACAAGTTAGCACAGATACGCAGTATTTT.

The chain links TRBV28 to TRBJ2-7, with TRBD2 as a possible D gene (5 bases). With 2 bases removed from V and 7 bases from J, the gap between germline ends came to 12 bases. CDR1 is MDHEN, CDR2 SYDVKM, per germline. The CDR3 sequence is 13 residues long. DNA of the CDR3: TGTGCCAGCAGTTTACGGGGAGTGGGGGAGCAGTACTTC. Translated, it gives CASSLRGVGEQYF.

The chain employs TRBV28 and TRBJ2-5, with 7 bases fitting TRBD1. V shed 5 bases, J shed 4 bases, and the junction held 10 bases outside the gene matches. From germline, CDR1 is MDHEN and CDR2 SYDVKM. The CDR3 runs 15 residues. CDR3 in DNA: TGTGCCAGCAGTCTAGGGGGCGCCCCGGGAGAGACCCAGTACTTC. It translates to CASSLGGAPGETQYF.

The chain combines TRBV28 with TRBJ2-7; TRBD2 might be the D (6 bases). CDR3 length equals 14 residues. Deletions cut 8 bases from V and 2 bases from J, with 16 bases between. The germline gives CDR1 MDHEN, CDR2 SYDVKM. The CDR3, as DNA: TGTGCCAGCTCTGGCGCTAGCGCGGCCTACGAGCAGTACTTC. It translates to CASSGASAAYEQYF.

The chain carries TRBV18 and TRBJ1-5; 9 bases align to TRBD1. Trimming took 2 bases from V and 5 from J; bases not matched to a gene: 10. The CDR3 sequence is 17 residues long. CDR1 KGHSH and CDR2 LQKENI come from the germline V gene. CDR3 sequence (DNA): TGTGCCAGCTCACCAGGGGGACAGGGTCCCTTTTATCAGCCCCAGCATTTT. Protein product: CASSPGGQGPFYQPQHF.

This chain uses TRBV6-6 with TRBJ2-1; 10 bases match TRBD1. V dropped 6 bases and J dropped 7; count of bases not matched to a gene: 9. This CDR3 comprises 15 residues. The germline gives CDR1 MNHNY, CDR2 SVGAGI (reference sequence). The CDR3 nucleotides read TGTGCCAGCAGGGGACCGGGACAGGGGAAAAATGAGCAGTTCTTC. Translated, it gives CASRGPGQGKNEQFF.

This chain's CDR3 is CASSQIAGTSGRGDTQYF. The CDR3, as DNA: TGTGCCAGCAGCCAAATCGCCGGGACTAGCGGGAGAGGGGATACGCAGTATTTT. The chain carries TRBV3-1 (or the pseudogene TRBV3-2) and TRBJ2-3, with 14 bases identical to TRBD2. Germline V gene data show CDR1 as LGHDT and CDR2 as YNNKEL (reference sequence). The V and J ends lost 2 bases and 6 bases, in that order; junction bases with no gene match: 10. The CDR3 sequence is 18 residues long.

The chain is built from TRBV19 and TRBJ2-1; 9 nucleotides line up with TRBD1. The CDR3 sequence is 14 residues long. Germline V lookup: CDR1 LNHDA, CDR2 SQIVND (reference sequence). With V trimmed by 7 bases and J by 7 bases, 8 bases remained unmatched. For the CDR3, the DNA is TGTGCCAGTACCATACAGGGGGCGGGGAATGAGCAGTTCTTC. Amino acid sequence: CASTIQGAGNEQFF.

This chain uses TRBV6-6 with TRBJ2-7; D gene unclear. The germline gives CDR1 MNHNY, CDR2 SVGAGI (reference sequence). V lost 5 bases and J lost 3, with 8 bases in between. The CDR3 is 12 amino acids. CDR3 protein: CASSPRGYEQYF. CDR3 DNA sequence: TGTGCCAGCAGTCCCCGAGGCTACGAGCAGTACTTC.

The CDR3 loop is CASTFPGNQPQHF. CDR3 in DNA: TGTGCCAGCACATTCCCGGGCAATCAGCCCCAGCATTTT. The chain employs TRBV7-2 and TRBJ1-5, with unresolved D. The germline V gene encodes CDR1 SGHTA and CDR2 FQGNSA. Between the trimmed V and J ends, which lost 7 bases and 2 bases, there was a span of 9 bases. This CDR3 is built from 13 residues.

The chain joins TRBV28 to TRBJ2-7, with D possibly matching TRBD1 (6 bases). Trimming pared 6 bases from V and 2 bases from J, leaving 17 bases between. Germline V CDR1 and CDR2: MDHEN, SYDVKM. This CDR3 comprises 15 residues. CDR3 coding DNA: TGTGCCAGCAGCCCCGGGACACAGATGGCCTACGAGCAGTACTTC. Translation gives CASSPGTQMAYEQYF.

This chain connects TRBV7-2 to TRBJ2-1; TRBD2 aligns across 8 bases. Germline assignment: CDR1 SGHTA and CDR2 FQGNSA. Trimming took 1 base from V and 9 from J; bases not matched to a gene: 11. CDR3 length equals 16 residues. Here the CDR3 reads CASSLEGAGVPSEQFF. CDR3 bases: TGTGCCAGCAGCTTAGAAGGAGCGGGAGTTCCTAGTGAGCAGTTCTTC.